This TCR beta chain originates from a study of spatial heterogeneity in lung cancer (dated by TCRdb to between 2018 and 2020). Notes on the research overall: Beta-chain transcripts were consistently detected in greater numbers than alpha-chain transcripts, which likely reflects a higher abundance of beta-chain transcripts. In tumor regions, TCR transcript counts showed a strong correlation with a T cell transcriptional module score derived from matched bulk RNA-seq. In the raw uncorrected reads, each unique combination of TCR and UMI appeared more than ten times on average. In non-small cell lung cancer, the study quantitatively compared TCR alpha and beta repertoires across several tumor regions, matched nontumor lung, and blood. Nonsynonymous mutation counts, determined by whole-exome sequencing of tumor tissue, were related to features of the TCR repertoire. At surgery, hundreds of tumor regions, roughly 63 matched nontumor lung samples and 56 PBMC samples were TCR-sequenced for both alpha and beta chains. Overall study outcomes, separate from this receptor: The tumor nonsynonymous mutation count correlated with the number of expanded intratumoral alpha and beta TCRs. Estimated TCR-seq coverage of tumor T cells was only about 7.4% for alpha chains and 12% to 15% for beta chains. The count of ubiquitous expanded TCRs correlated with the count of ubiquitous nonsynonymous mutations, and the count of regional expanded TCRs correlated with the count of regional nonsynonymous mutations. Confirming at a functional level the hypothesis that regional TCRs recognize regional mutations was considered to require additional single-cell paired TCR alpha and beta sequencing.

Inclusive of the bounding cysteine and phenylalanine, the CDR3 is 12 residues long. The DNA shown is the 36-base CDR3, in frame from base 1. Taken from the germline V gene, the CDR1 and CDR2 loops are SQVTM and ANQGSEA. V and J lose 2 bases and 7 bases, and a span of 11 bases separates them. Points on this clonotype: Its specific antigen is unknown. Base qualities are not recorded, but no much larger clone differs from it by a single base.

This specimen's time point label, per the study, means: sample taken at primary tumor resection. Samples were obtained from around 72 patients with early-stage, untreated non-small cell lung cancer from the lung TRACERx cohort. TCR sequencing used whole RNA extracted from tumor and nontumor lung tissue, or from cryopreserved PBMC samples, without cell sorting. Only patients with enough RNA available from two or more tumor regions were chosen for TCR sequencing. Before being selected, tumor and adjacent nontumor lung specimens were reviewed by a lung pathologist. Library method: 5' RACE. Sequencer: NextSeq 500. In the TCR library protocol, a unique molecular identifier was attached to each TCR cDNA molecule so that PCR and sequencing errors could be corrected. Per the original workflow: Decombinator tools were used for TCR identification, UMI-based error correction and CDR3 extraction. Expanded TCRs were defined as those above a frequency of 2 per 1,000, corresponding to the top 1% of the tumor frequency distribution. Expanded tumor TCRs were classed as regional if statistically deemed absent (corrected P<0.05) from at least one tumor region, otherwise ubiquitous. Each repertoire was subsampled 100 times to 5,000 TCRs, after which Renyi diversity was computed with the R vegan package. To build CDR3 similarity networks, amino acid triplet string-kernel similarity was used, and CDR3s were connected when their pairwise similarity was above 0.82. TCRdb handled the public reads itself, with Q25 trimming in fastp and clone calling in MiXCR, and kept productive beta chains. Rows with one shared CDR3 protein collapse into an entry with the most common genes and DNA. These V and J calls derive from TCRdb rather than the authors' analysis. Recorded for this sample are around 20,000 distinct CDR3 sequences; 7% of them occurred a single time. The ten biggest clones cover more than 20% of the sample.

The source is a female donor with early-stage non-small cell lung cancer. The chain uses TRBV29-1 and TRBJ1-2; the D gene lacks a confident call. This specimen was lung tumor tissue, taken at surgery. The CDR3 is CSVETGSGGYTF. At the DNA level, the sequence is TGCAGCGTTGAAACTGGGTCAGGTGGCTACACCTTC.